The clone carrying this TCR beta chain was picked up a small number of times. This entry is derived from a study of blood T cell repertoires in COVID-19. This CDR3 is 14 amino acids long. Germline lookup yields CDR1 SEHNR and CDR2 FQNEAQ (reference sequence). Trimming left V 5 bases short and J 2 bases short, with 10 bases between. TCRdb's copy holds only in-frame clones and misses some; the assay was immunoSEQ multiplex PCR. The table shows approximately 98,000 clones, with approximately 82% occurring only once. V and J are TRBV7-9 and TRBJ1-3; D uncertain. The TCR sequence derives from a man aged 55 to 70 with acute or convalescent COVID-19. The sequenced sample consisted of peripheral blood. CDR3 DNA sequence: TGTGCCAGCAGCCGACACTCAGCTGGAAACACCATATATTTT. Encoded protein: CASSRHSAGNTIYF.